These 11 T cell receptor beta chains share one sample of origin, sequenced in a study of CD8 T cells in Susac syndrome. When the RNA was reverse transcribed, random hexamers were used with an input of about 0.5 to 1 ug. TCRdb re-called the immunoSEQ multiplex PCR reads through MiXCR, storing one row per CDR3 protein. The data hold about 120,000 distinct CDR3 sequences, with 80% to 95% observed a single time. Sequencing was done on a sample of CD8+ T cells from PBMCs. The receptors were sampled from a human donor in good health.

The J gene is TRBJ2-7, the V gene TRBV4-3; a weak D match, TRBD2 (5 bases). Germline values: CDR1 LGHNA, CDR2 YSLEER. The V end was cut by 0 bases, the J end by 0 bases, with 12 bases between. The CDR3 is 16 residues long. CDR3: CASSQDRRVYSYEQYF. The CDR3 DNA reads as TGCGCCAGCAGCCAAGATAGGCGGGTATACTCCTACGAGCAGTACTTC.

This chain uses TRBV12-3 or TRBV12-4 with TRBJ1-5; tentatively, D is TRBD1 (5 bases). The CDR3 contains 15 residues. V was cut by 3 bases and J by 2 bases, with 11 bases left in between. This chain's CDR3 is CASSLSGLGNQPQHF. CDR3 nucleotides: TGTGCCAGCAGTTTGTCGGGGCTCGGCAATCAGCCCCAGCATTTT.

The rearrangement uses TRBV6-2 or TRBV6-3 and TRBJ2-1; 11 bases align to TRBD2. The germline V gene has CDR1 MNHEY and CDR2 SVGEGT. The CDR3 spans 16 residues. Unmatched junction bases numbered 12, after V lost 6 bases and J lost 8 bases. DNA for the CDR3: TGTGCCAGCAGGAAACCGGGACTAGCGGTGCCCTATGAGCAGTTCTTC. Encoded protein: CASRKPGLAVPYEQFF.

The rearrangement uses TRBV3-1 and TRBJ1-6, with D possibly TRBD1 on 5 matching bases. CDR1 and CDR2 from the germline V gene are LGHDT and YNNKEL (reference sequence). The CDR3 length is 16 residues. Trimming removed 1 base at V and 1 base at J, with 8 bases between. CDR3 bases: TGTGCCAGCAGCCAAGCAGGGACTTCCTATAATTCACCCCTCCACTTT. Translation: CASSQAGTSYNSPLHF.

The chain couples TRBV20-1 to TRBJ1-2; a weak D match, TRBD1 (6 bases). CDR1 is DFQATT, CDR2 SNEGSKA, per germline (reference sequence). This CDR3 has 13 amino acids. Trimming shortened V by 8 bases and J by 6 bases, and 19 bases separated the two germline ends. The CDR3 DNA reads TGCAGTCCATATAGCCGGGCAGGGGATGGCTACACCTTC. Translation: CSPYSRAGDGYTF.

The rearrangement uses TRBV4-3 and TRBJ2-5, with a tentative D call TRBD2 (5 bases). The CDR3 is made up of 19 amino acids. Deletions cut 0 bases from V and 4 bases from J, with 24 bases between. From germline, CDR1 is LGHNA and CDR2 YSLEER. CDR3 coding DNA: TGCGCCAGCAGCCAAGACGTCTCTCCCGGGCCACTGGGGAGAGAGACCCAGTACTTC. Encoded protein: CASSQDVSPGPLGRETQYF.

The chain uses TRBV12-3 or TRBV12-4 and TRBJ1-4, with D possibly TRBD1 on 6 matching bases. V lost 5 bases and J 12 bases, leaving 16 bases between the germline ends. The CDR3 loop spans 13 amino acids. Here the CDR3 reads CASSRQAAGELFF. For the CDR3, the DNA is TGTGCCAGCAGTAGACAGGCGGCTGGGGAACTGTTTTTT.

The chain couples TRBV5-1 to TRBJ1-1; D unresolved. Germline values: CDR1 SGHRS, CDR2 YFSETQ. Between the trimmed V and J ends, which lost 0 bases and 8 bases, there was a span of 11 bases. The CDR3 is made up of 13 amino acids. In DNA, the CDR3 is TGCGCCAGCAGCTTGGTTCTGGAGACCGAAGCTTTCTTT. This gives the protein CASSLVLETEAFF.

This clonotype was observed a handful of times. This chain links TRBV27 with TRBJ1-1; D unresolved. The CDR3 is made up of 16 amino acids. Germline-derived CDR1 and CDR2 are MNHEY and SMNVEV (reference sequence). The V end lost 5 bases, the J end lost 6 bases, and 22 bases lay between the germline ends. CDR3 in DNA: TGTGCCAGCAGTCAAAAAACGGTAGCATCCCCCGCTGAAGCTTTCTTT. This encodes CASSQKTVASPAEAFF.

Here the CDR3 reads CASSQNGEGTHRGTQYF. The CDR3 DNA reads as TGTGCCAGCAGCCAAAACGGGGAGGGCACACATCGGGGGACGCAGTATTTT. The chain uses TRBV14 and TRBJ2-3; 7 nucleotides match TRBD2. V lost 2 bases, J lost 9 bases, and 17 bases stayed unmatched. The germline CDR1 and CDR2 sequences are SGHDN and FVKESK. The CDR3 is made up of 17 amino acids.

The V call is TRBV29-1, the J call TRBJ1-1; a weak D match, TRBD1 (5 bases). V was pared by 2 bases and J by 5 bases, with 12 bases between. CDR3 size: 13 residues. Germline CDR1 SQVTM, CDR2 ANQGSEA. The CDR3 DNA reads TGCAGCGTTGAAAGGCAGGGTAGGACTGAAGCTTTCTTT. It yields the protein CSVERQGRTEAFF.